This T cell receptor (beta chain) was sequenced for a study of cytomegalovirus exposure and HLA in healthy donors. Overall study results and limits: Later analysis showed TCR association rates varying by HLA locus, highest for DRB1 and lowest for HLA-C.

PCR used 60 Vbeta primers and 13 Jbeta primers. Some clones are missing from TCRdb's copy, which holds only in-frame ones; the method was immunoSEQ multiplex PCR. The table has some 150,000 clones, 60% to 80% seen once. About this clone: Its matching antigen is unknown.

V shed 3 bases and J shed 1 base, with 13 bases lying between them. This CDR3 contains 17 residues. Germline V gives CDR1 KGHSH, CDR2 LQKENI. The rearrangement joins TRBV18 to TRBJ2-6; D not certain. The TCR was taken from a middle-aged man in good health and CMV-seronegative. The specimen sequenced was PBMCs. CDR3 bases: TGTGCCAGCTCACCGGTGGCTTCAAATTCTGGGGCCAACGTCCTGACTTTC. Translation gives CASSPVASNSGANVLTF.